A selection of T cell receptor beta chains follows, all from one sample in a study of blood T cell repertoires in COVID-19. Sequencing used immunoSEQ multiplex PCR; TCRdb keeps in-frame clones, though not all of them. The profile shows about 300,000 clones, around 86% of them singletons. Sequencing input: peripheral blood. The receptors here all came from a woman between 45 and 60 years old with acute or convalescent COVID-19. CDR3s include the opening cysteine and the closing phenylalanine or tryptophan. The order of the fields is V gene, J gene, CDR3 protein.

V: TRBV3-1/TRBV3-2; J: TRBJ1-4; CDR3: CASSLLGREHEKLFF
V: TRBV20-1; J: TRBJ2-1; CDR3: CSASGTSGSYNEQFF
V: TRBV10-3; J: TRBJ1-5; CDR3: CAISESGNQPQHF
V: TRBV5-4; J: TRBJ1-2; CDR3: CASSTGQAFYGYTF
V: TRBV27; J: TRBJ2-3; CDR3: CASSLSWAGGLNTDTQYF
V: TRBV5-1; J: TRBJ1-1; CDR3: CASSLNRGGDTEAFF
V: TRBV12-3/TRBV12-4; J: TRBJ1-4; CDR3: CASSFRSNLFF
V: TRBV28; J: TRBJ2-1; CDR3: CATSGNEQFF
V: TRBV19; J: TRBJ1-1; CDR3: CASSIEKGVDFF
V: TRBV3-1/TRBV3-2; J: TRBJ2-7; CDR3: CASSRDRRPIYEQYF
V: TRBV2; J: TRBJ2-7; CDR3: CASTKRDSYEQYF
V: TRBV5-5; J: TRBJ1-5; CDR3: CASSSDRGLRNNQPQHF
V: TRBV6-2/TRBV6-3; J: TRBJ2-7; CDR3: CASSPWTSGGNEQYF
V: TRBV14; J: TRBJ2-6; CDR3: CASSQAYGRSSGANVLTF
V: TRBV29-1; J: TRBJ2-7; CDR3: CSVRNFGARSYEQYF
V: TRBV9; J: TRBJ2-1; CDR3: CASSVGTSAYNEQFF